One sample yielded the 12 T cell receptor beta chains listed below, sequenced in a study of pediatric ulcerative colitis. Rectal tissue came from one to two pinch biopsies taken at colonoscopy. This table comes from immunoSEQ multiplex PCR, and its TCRdb copy is limited to in-frame clones, with some not included. Here the sample spans some 40,000 clones, roughly four fifths being singletons. The sample was gut tissue. These receptor sequences come from a boy younger than 18 with severe ulcerative colitis.

The chain combines TRBV30 with TRBJ1-2, with unresolved D. V was shortened by 0 bases and J by 2 bases, with 7 bases between the two germline ends. CDR3 length equals 13 residues. From germline, CDR1 is GTSNPN and CDR2 SVGIG (reference sequence). As DNA, the CDR3 is TGTGCCTGGAGTGTAGTCAGCAACTATGGCTACACCTTC. Translated: CAWSVVSNYGYTF.

The chain couples TRBV10-2 to TRBJ2-7; D not certain. V was pared by 0 bases and J by 2 bases, with 8 bases between. Germline V gene data show CDR1 as WSHSY and CDR2 as SAAADI. The length of the CDR3 is 14 residues. CDR3 sequence reads: CASSESVVAYEQYF. For the CDR3, the DNA is TGCGCCAGCAGTGAGTCGGTGGTAGCCTACGAGCAGTACTTC.

The CDR3 DNA reads TGCAGTGCTTACTTCGTAGACATTCAGTACTTC. This codes for CSAYFVDIQYF. The rearrangement links TRBV20-1 to TRBJ2-4; D not certain. This CDR3 is built from 11 residues. Germline loops: CDR1 DFQATT, CDR2 SNEGSKA (reference sequence). V lost 5 bases, J lost 8 bases, and 10 bases lay in between.

The chain carries TRBV11-2 and TRBJ2-7; 8 bases map to TRBD1. After removal of 6 bases from V and 7 bases from J, the junction contained 11 bases not matched to a gene. The length of the CDR3 is 14 residues. The V gene's germline CDR1 is SGHAT and CDR2 FQNNGV. The CDR3 bases are TGTGCCAGCAGGACCGACAGGGGTCCGGGGGAGCAGTACTTC. Residues: CASRTDRGPGEQYF.

The DNA for the CDR3 is TGTGCGGTTCTCTCTGGAAACACCATATATTTT. This codes for CAVLSGNTIYF. The V gene is TRBV6-5, the J gene TRBJ1-3; no clear D gene. Germline V gives CDR1 MNHEY, CDR2 SVGAGI. CDR3 length: 11 amino acids.

The rearrangement joins TRBV5-6 to TRBJ1-2; a possible D gene is TRBD1 (5 bases). With 2 bases removed from V and 3 bases from J, the gap between germline ends came to 20 bases. CDR3 length: 17 amino acids. Germline V gene data show CDR1 as SGHDT and CDR2 as YYEEEE. CDR3 DNA sequence: TGTGCCAGCAGCTTTGGGAGCGGGGACCTCTATTACTATGGCTACACCTTC. Its translation: CASSFGSGDLYYYGYTF.

This clone was seen a handful of times. The genes are TRBV7-9 and TRBJ1-5; D call uncertain. This CDR3 spans 13 amino acids. Germline CDR1 reads SEHNR; CDR2 reads FQNEAQ (reference sequence). The V end lost 2 bases, the J end lost 0 bases, and 2 bases lay between the germline ends. Here the CDR3 reads CASSLSSNQPQHF. DNA for the CDR3: TGTGCCAGCAGCTTAAGTAGCAATCAGCCCCAGCATTTT.

The chain is built from TRBV11-2 and TRBJ2-7; D ambiguous. The CDR3 is made up of 15 amino acids. V was shortened by 0 bases and J by 3 bases, with 12 bases between the two germline ends. From germline, CDR1 is SGHAT and CDR2 FQNNGV. The CDR3 nucleotides are TGTGCCAGCAGCTTAGATTCCGGGTTTTACTACGAGCAGTACTTC. Translated, it gives CASSLDSGFYYEQYF.

The chain is built from TRBV15 and TRBJ2-3, with D unresolved. Between the trimmed V and J ends, which lost 0 bases and 6 bases, there was a span of 13 bases. The CDR3 covers 15 residues. In germline, CDR1 is LNHNV, CDR2 YYDKDF (reference sequence). This chain's CDR3 is CATSRDPPPVDTQYF. CDR3 nucleotides: TGTGCCACCAGCAGAGATCCCCCGCCTGTGGATACGCAGTATTTT.

This clone was picked up a small number of times. CDR3 sequence: CASSRTGENQPQHF. The CDR3 region has the DNA TGTGCCAGCTCACGGACAGGGGAGAATCAGCCCCAGCATTTT. The genes are TRBV18 and TRBJ1-5; 9 positions match TRBD1. The CDR3 is made up of 14 amino acids. Trimming at V came to 4 bases and at J to 4 bases, leaving 2 bases not matched to a gene. Germline values: CDR1 KGHSH, CDR2 LQKENI.

V usage is TRBV5-1 and J usage is TRBJ2-5; D remains unclear. Per the germline V gene, CDR1 is SGHRS and CDR2 is YFSETQ. Trimming removed 0 bases at V and 0 bases at J, with 9 bases between. This CDR3 has 15 amino acids. CDR3 protein: CASSLVDTNQETQYF. As DNA, the CDR3 is TGCGCCAGCAGCTTGGTCGACACAAACCAAGAGACCCAGTACTTC.

The chain links TRBV7-9 to TRBJ2-7; D is uncertain. The CDR3 spans 11 residues. Trimming pared 5 bases from V and 4 bases from J, leaving 6 bases between. Germline V CDR1 and CDR2: SEHNR, FQNEAQ (reference sequence). The CDR3 loop reads CASSQEYEQYF. CDR3 bases: TGTGCCAGCAGCCAAGAATACGAGCAGTACTTC. The full variable domain, in which reference TRBV7-9 and TRBJ2-7 provide the parts outside the CDR3, is DTGVSQNPRHKITKRGQNVTFRCDPISEHNRLYWYRQTLGQGPEFLTYFQNEAQLEKSRLLSDRFSAERPKGSFSTLEIQRTEQGDSAMYLCASSQEYEQYFGPGTRLTVT.